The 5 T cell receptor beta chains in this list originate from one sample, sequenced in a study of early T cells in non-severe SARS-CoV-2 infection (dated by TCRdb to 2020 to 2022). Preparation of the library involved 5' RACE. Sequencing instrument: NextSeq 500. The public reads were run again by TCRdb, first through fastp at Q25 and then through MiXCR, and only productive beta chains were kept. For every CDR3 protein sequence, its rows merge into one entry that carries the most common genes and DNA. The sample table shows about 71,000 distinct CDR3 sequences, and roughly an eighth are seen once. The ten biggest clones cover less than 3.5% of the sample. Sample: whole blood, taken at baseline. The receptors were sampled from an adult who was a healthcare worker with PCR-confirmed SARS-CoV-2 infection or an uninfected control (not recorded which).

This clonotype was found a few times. The CDR3 nucleotides are TGCGCCAGCAGCTACCGGACCGGGAGCCCGAACACCGGGGAGCTGTTTTTT. As protein: CASSYRTGSPNTGELFF. The chain joins TRBV5-1 to TRBJ2-2, with D tentatively TRBD2 (6 bases). This CDR3 comprises 17 residues. Trimming removed 3 bases at V and 0 bases at J, with 15 bases between. The V gene's germline CDR1 is SGHRS and CDR2 YFSETQ.

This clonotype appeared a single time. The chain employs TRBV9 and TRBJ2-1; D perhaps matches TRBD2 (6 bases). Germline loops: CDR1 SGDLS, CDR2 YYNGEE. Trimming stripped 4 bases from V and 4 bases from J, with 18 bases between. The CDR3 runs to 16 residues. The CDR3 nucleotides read TGTGCCAGCAGCCCTCAACCGGGACTGGGGTACAATGAGCAGTTCTTC. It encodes CASSPQPGLGYNEQFF. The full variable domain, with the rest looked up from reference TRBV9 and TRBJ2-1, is DSGVTQTPKHLITATGQRVTLRCSPRSGDLSVYWYQQSLDQGLQFLIQYYNGEERAKGNILERFSAQQFPDLHSELNLSSLELGDSALYFCASSPQPGLGYNEQFFGPGTRLTVL.

CDR3 DNA: TGCAGCGTTGAAATGAGTTACTATGGCTACACCTTC. It yields the protein CSVEMSYYGYTF. This chain links TRBV29-1 with TRBJ1-2; D gene unclear. The CDR3 totals 12 residues. Germline CDR1 SQVTM, CDR2 ANQGSEA. Trimming took 2 bases from V and 3 from J, leaving 7 bases between them.

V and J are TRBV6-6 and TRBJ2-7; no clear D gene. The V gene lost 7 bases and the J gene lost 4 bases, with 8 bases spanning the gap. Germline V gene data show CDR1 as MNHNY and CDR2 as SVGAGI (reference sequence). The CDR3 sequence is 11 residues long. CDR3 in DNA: TGTGCCAGCATGGGGAATTACGAGCAGTACTTC. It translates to CASMGNYEQYF.

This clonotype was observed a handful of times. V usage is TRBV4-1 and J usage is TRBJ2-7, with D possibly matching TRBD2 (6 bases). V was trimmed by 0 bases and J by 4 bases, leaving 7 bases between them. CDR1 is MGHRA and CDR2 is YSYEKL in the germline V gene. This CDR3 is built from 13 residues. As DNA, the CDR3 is TGCGCCAGCAGCCAAGAGGAGGGGTACGAGCAGTACTTC. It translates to CASSQEEGYEQYF.